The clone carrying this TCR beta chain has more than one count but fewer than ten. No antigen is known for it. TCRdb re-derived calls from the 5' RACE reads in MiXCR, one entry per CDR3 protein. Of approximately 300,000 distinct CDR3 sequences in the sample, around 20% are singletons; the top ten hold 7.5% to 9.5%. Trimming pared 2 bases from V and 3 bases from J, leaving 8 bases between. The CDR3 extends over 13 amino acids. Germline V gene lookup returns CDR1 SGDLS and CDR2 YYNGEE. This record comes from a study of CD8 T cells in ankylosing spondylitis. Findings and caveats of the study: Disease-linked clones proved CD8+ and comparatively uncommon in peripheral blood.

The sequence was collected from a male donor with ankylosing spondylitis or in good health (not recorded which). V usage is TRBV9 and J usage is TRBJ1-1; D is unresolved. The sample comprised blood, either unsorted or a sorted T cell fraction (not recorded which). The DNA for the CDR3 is TGTGCCAGCAGCGTTTCAGCCCACACTGAAGCTTTCTTT. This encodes CASSVSAHTEAFF.